Following are 20 T cell receptor beta chains from one sample sequenced in a study of cytomegalovirus exposure and HLA in healthy donors (dated by TCRdb to 2016 to 2017). The library was produced with the immunoSEQ multiplex PCR assay. A mixture of 60 forward primers for TCR Vbeta segments and 13 reverse primers for TCR Jbeta segments was used in the multiplex PCR. In its TCRdb copy, this immuneACCESS table keeps in-frame sequences only and misses some clones. Where compared with another copy, unresolved V genes explain less than half of these, and the others have no known cause. The sample table holds roughly 110,000 clones, of which over 70% were seen once. The ten largest account for roughly 4.2% of the sample. The material sequenced was PBMCs. These TCRs come from a woman between 40 and 55 years old in good health and CMV-seropositive.

This sequence joins TRBV6-5 and TRBJ1-2; TRBD1 aligns across 8 bases. Looked up from germline, CDR1 is MNHEY and CDR2 is SVGAGI. Losses at the gene ends were 5 bases for V and 8 bases for J; bases not matched to a gene: 7. This CDR3 region has 13 residues. The DNA of the CDR3 is TGTGCCAGCAGTACGACAGGGGTGGGAGGCTACACCTTC. Its protein product is CASSTTGVGGYTF.

The chain combines TRBV13 with TRBJ2-1, with D perhaps TRBD2 (6 bases). The V and J ends lost 0 bases and 8 bases respectively, with 14 bases between them. CDR3 length: 15 residues. Germline V lookup: CDR1 PRHDT, CDR2 FYEKMQ (reference sequence). In DNA, the CDR3 is TGTGCCAGCAGCTTAGGACTAATGGGACTTGATGAGCAGTTCTTC. This codes for CASSLGLMGLDEQFF.

This clone showed up just once. The chain is built from TRBV19 and TRBJ2-1, with 10 bases lining up with TRBD1. The CDR3 extends over 16 amino acids. V lost 0 bases to trimming and J lost 10 bases; unmatched junction nucleotides: 9. Germline lookup yields CDR1 LNHDA and CDR2 SQIVND (reference sequence). CDR3 sequence: CASSIDGTGAVREQFF. The CDR3 coding sequence is TGTGCCAGTAGTATAGACGGGACAGGGGCTGTTAGAGAGCAGTTCTTC.

V is TRBV21-1 and J is TRBJ2-7; the DNA was not used to check the table's D call, TRBD2. TRBV21-1 is a pseudogene locus. The CDR3 runs to 13 residues. The CDR3 nucleotides read TGTGCCACGACCGGGACTTGGCACTACGAGCAGTACTTC. It codes for CATTGTWHYEQYF.

The chain links TRBV5-6 to TRBJ2-7; 12 bases agree with TRBD1. Germline assignment: CDR1 SGHDT and CDR2 YYEEEE. The V and J ends lost 0 bases and 4 bases, in that order; junction bases with no gene match: 14. The CDR3 covers 19 residues. The CDR3 sequence is CASSLDITPGTGGDYEQYF. CDR3 bases: TGTGCCAGCAGCTTGGACATAACTCCCGGGACAGGGGGCGATTACGAGCAGTACTTC.

The V and J genes are TRBV6-5 and TRBJ1-3; 10 bases map to TRBD1. The CDR3 is made up of 14 amino acids. Germline assignment: CDR1 MNHEY and CDR2 SVGAGI. V lost 8 bases to trimming and J lost 5 bases; unmatched junction nucleotides: 6. In DNA, the CDR3 is TGTGCCAGCCACCGGACAGGGGGGAGAAACACCATATATTTT. Protein: CASHRTGGRNTIYF.

Details on this clone: Within the sample, other DNA sequences also encode this same CDR3. J is TRBJ1-4 and V is TRBV18; D is unresolved. The V gene lost 2 bases and the J gene lost 0 bases, with 4 bases spanning the gap. CDR3 size: 14 residues. CDR1 and CDR2 from the germline V gene are KGHSH and LQKENI. The CDR3 region is CASSPTATNEKLFF. The CDR3 coding sequence is TGTGCCAGCTCACCAACGGCAACTAATGAAAAACTGTTTTTT.

The rearrangement links TRBV6-5 to TRBJ1-4; D may be TRBD1 (5 bases). CDR3 size: 15 residues. V shed 2 bases and J shed 7 bases, with 14 bases lying between them. Germline V gives CDR1 MNHEY, CDR2 SVGAGI. CDR3 nucleotides: TGTGCCAGCAGTTACATGGAGGGGTTTGGTGAAAAACTGTTTTTT. Encoded protein: CASSYMEGFGEKLFF.

CDR3 residues: CASSLKGARIEKLFF. The CDR3 DNA sequence: TGTGCCAGCAGCTTAAAGGGGGCGCGGATTGAAAAACTGTTTTTT. This rearrangement joins TRBV7-9 to TRBJ1-4, with TRBD1 matching over 7 bases. The CDR3 is 15 residues long. CDR1 is SEHNR, CDR2 FQNEAQ, per germline (reference sequence). V lost 2 bases to trimming and J lost 7 bases; unmatched junction nucleotides: 7.

A remark on this clone: Germline is not matched at one junction end, which may reflect a read error. The rearrangement links TRBV7-7 to TRBJ2-5, with 10 nucleotides matching TRBD1. CDR1 and CDR2 from the germline V gene are SSHAT and FNYEAQ (reference sequence). The CDR3 spans 14 residues. CDR3 DNA sequence: TGTGCTAGCAGTTTGACAGGGGGCCGGGAGACCCAGTACTTC. Translated: CASSLTGGRETQYF.

The J gene is TRBJ1-1, the V gene TRBV7-9, with TRBD1 as a possible D gene (6 bases). Germline assignment: CDR1 SEHNR and CDR2 FQNEAQ (reference sequence). V dropped 7 bases and J dropped 7 bases, with 19 bases sitting between them. The CDR3 is 14 amino acids. The CDR3 DNA reads as TGTGCCAGCACGTTCGGGGGGGGCTTCGATGAAGCTTTCTTT. It encodes CASTFGGGFDEAFF.

CDR3 DNA: TGTGCCAGCAGCCAATGGGGGGGCCACTACAATGAGCAGTTCTTC. It is translated as CASSQWGGHYNEQFF. V gene TRBV14 combines with J gene TRBJ2-1; D may be TRBD2 (7 bases). Trimming took 2 bases from V and 3 from J, leaving 11 bases between them. In germline, CDR1 is SGHDN, CDR2 FVKESK. There are 15 residues in the CDR3.

The chain has TRBV11-3 and TRBJ2-1; 9 nucleotides match TRBD2. Germline V gene data show CDR1 as SGHNT and CDR2 as YENEEA. This CDR3 spans 17 amino acids. The junction had 11 bases not matched to a gene; V was cut back by 4 bases and J by 4 bases. The CDR3 protein is CASSSPPSSGSYNEQFF. The CDR3 DNA follows: TGTGCCAGCAGCTCCCCCCCGAGTAGCGGGAGTTACAATGAGCAGTTCTTC.

The chain is built from TRBV7-6 and TRBJ2-3; 8 positions match TRBD2. CDR1 SGHVS and CDR2 FNYEAQ come from the germline V gene. V lost 1 base to trimming and J lost 5 bases; unmatched junction nucleotides: 17. This CDR3 spans 19 amino acids. The CDR3 DNA reads TGTGCCAGCAGCTTAGTTAGCGGACTAGCCAGTTTTAAAATAGATACGCAGTATTTT. This codes for CASSLVSGLASFKIDTQYF.

V and J are TRBV5-1 and TRBJ1-1; 11 bases line up with TRBD1. The germline V gene encodes CDR1 SGHRS and CDR2 YFSETQ. V gave up 4 bases and J gave up 0 bases; unmatched junction bases: 8. There are 17 residues in the CDR3. The CDR3 coding sequence is TGCGCCAGCAGCCCTGGACAGGGGGCGAACGTGAACACTGAAGCTTTCTTT. Protein: CASSPGQGANVNTEAFF.

J is TRBJ1-4 and V is TRBV7-8, with no clear D. This CDR3 has 15 amino acids. CDR1 is SGHVS and CDR2 is FQNEAQ in the germline V gene. Trimming took off 5 bases at V and 4 bases at J, with 14 bases between the two ends. CDR3 sequence (DNA): TGTGCCAGCAGCACCTCGGGAACGATTAATGAAAAACTGTTTTTT. The encoded protein is CASSTSGTINEKLFF. The full variable domain, its missing parts supplied by reference TRBV7-8 and TRBJ1-4, is GAGVSQSPRYKVAKRGQDVALRCDPISGHVSLFWYQQALGQGPEFLTYFQNEAQLDKSGLPSDRFFAERPEGSVSTLKIQRTQQEDSAVYLCASSTSGTINEKLFFGSGTQLSVL.

The chain joins TRBV30 to TRBJ2-7; TRBD1 matches 9 bases. There are 13 residues in the CDR3. CDR1 and CDR2 from the germline V gene are GTSNPN and SVGIG (reference sequence). J lost 5 bases, V lost 1 base, and 3 bases had no gene match. The CDR3 loop reads CAWSETGGHEQYF. The DNA for the CDR3 is TGTGCCTGGAGTGAAACAGGGGGCCACGAGCAGTACTTC.

The rearrangement uses TRBV7-2 and TRBJ2-3; 7 bases are a match to TRBD2. CDR1 SGHTA and CDR2 FQGNSA come from the germline V gene. The CDR3 runs 14 residues. J gave up 4 bases and V 1 base, and 2 bases lay outside the gene matches. The CDR3 protein is CASSLVTSADTQYF. The CDR3 coding sequence is TGTGCCAGCAGCTTAGTCACTAGCGCAGATACGCAGTATTTT.

This chain links TRBV11-1 with TRBJ2-5; the D gene is possibly TRBD1 (7 bases). This CDR3 contains 14 residues. V dropped 5 bases and J dropped 5 bases, with 15 bases sitting between them. The V gene's germline CDR1 is SGHAT and CDR2 FQDESV (reference sequence). In nucleotides, the CDR3 is TGTGCCAGCAGCCCAGGGGGGCCCGGGGAGACCCAGTACTTC. Its protein product is CASSPGGPGETQYF. The full variable domain, with the rest looked up from reference TRBV11-1 and TRBJ2-5, is EAEVAQSPRYKITEKSQAVAFWCDPISGHATLYWYRQILGQGPELLVQFQDESVVDDSQLPKDRFSAERLKGVDSTLKIQPAELGDSAMYLCASSPGGPGETQYFGPGTRLLVL.

This clone came up a few times. The rearrangement links TRBV5-1 to TRBJ2-2, with 7 nucleotides matching TRBD2. J gave up 5 bases and V 5 bases, and 3 bases lay outside the gene matches. The CDR3 is made up of 13 amino acids. Per the germline V gene, CDR1 is SGHRS and CDR2 is YFSETQ. The CDR3 DNA reads TGCGCCAGCAGAGCACTAGCGACCGGGGAGCTGTTTTTT. This gives the protein CASRALATGELFF.